Only a few counts were recorded for the clone carrying this TCR beta chain. Its antigen remains unidentified. Either cemiplimab 350 mg every 2 weeks or pembrolizumab 200 mg every 3 weeks was given. This CDR3 is 12 amino acids long. Germline loops: CDR1 MNHEY, CDR2 SVGAGI. Trimming shortened V by 9 bases and J by 8 bases, and 16 bases separated the two germline ends. The sample comes from a study of T cells in tumors after PD-1 blockade. Study-level background: During anti-PD-1 treatment, some patients continued daily vismodegib 150 mg. General study points: Blood contained about 43% of the tumor's TCR clonotypes. Among squamous cell carcinoma expanded CD8+ clones, less than 65% of exhausted ones versus approximately 30% of others were novel.

Only in-frame clones appear in the TCRdb table, and some are missing; sequencing was by immunoSEQ multiplex PCR. Among thousands of clones listed, around 62% were seen once. V usage is TRBV6-5 and J usage is TRBJ1-2; TRBD1 might be the D (5 bases). The clonotype originates from a human donor with cutaneous squamous cell carcinoma. The source material was tumor tissue, sampled after anti-PD-1 treatment. The CDR3 loop reads CASRDGAGGYTF. DNA for the CDR3: TGTGCCAGTAGGGACGGTGCGGGAGGCTACACCTTC.